This entry lists 30 T cell receptor beta chains sequenced from one sample in a study of cytomegalovirus exposure and HLA in healthy donors. Researchers ran the PCR with 60 Vbeta and 13 Jbeta primers. Method: immunoSEQ multiplex PCR; TCRdb's copy keeps in-frame clones and lacks some. The sample contains 100,000 or so clones, over 70% of which appear only once. Sequences were obtained from PBMCs. These receptors were collected from a man aged 30 to 39 in good health and CMV-seronegative.

This clone has a handful of counts. The rearrangement uses TRBV5-4 and TRBJ1-1; D is undetermined. Looked up from germline, CDR1 is SGHNT and CDR2 is YYREEE (reference sequence). The V end lost 6 bases, the J end lost 1 base, and 10 bases lay between the germline ends. The CDR3 extends over 13 amino acids. Here the CDR3 DNA reads TGTGCCAGCACCCCGGAGGGGAACACTGAAGCTTTCTTT. This translates into CASTPEGNTEAFF.

The chain is built from TRBV30 and TRBJ1-4, with 9 bases that match TRBD1. The V and J ends lost 2 bases and 8 bases, in that order; junction bases with no gene match: 6. CDR1 is GTSNPN, CDR2 SVGIG, per germline (reference sequence). The CDR3 totals 14 residues. The CDR3 DNA reads as TGTGCCTGGAGTTTGACAGGGGGTAGGGAAAAACTGTTTTTT. Protein: CAWSLTGGREKLFF.

The J gene is TRBJ2-1, the V gene TRBV19; 9 bases agree with TRBD2. The CDR3 length is 15 residues. Trimming took 3 bases from V and 7 from J; bases not matched to a gene: 7. Germline V lookup: CDR1 LNHDA, CDR2 SQIVND (reference sequence). The CDR3 loop reads CASSMAGGPRNEQFF. The CDR3 DNA reads TGTGCCAGTAGTATGGCGGGAGGGCCTAGGAATGAGCAGTTCTTC.

The J gene is TRBJ2-5, the V gene TRBV5-1; D ambiguous. CDR3 length: 16 amino acids. V lost 1 base, J lost 0 bases, and 13 bases lay in between. Per germline, CDR1 SGHRS and CDR2 YFSETQ. DNA of the CDR3: TGCGCCAGCAGCTTGACAGCTCGCCTAAACCAAGAGACCCAGTACTTC. Protein product: CASSLTARLNQETQYF.

This clone was seen once. This chain connects TRBV6-1 to TRBJ2-5; possible D gene TRBD2, 6 bases. The CDR3 is made up of 15 amino acids. V was pared by 6 bases and J by 5 bases, with 19 bases between. Germline CDR1 is MNHNS and CDR2 is SASEGT. The CDR3 protein is CASRLGPGDYETQYF. Here the CDR3 DNA reads TGTGCCAGCAGGTTGGGCCCGGGGGATTACGAGACCCAGTACTTC.

The chain carries TRBV28 and TRBJ1-2; D unclear. Germline assignment: CDR1 MDHEN and CDR2 SYDVKM. There are 13 residues in the CDR3. Trimming took off 5 bases at V and 1 base at J, with 8 bases between the two ends. The CDR3 nucleotides are TGTGCCAGCAGTATAGCCTTTAACTATGGCTACACCTTC. It encodes CASSIAFNYGYTF.

This clone has only one observation. The J gene is TRBJ1-2, the V gene TRBV6-1, with a tentative D call TRBD1 (6 bases). Germline V lookup: CDR1 MNHNS, CDR2 SASEGT. This CDR3 spans 14 amino acids. Trimming shortened V by 5 bases and J by 5 bases, and 15 bases separated the two germline ends. DNA of the CDR3: TGTGCCAGCAGTCCTTTCGTAGGGGGTTATGGCTACACCTTC. Its protein product is CASSPFVGGYGYTF.

The chain joins TRBV5-4 to TRBJ2-3; D not resolved. The CDR3 has 13 residues. CDR1 and CDR2 from the germline V gene are SGHNT and YYREEE (reference sequence). V was clipped by 4 bases and J by 8 bases, with 14 bases between them. The CDR3 coding sequence is TGTGCCAGCAGCCCTCCGGCGGATACTACGCAGTATTTT. Its protein is CASSPPADTTQYF.

This clone was observed a few times. The rearrangement joins TRBV5-4 to TRBJ2-5; D is uncertain. Trimming left V 0 bases short and J 0 bases short, with 3 bases between. Germline V gives CDR1 SGHNT, CDR2 YYREEE (reference sequence). The CDR3 consists of 13 residues. Written as DNA, the CDR3 is TGTGCCAGCAGCTTGGACTACCAAGAGACCCAGTACTTC. Its translation is CASSLDYQETQYF.

V and J are TRBV19 and TRBJ1-2; D is ambiguous. CDR1 and CDR2 (germline): LNHDA, SQIVND (reference sequence). Trimming took 7 bases from V and 4 from J, leaving 13 bases between them. The CDR3 loop spans 13 amino acids. In DNA, the CDR3 is TGTGCCAGTACCGGGTCGGCCCTCTATGGCTACACCTTC. Amino acids: CASTGSALYGYTF.

The rearrangement uses TRBV19 and TRBJ2-6, with unresolved D. V was shortened by 5 bases and J by 4 bases, with 9 bases between the two germline ends. Germline V gives CDR1 LNHDA, CDR2 SQIVND (reference sequence). This CDR3 spans 14 amino acids. This CDR3 is CASSAGFGANVLTF. CDR3 coding DNA: TGTGCCAGTAGTGCAGGCTTCGGGGCCAACGTCCTGACTTTC.

This clone was observed a handful of times. CDR3 residues: CASRSGYGYTF. CDR3 coding DNA: TGTGCCAGCAGGTCAGGCTATGGCTACACCTTC. V usage is TRBV28 and J usage is TRBJ1-2; no clear D gene. V lost 6 bases, J lost 4 bases, and 6 bases lay in between. This CDR3 comprises 11 residues. Looked up from germline, CDR1 is MDHEN and CDR2 is SYDVKM.

Written as DNA, the CDR3 is TGTGCCACCAGCAGGGACAGCTCCTACGAGCAGTACTTC. The encoded protein is CATSRDSSYEQYF. V gene TRBV15 combines with J gene TRBJ2-7; TRBD1 is a possible D gene (6 bases). The germline V gene encodes CDR1 LNHNV and CDR2 YYDKDF (reference sequence). The V and J ends lost 3 bases and 0 bases respectively, with 6 bases between them. The CDR3 is 13 amino acids.

The chain carries TRBV18 and TRBJ2-2; D uncertain. This CDR3 has 16 amino acids. CDR1 and CDR2 from the germline V gene are KGHSH and LQKENI. Deletions cut 1 base from V and 1 base from J, with 10 bases between. CDR3 in amino acids: CASSPRVRGNTGELFF. The CDR3 nucleotides are TGTGCCAGCTCACCACGGGTTAGAGGGAACACCGGGGAGCTGTTTTTT.

The chain uses TRBV15 and TRBJ2-6; TRBD1 agrees at 8 bases. V gave up 3 bases and J gave up 4 bases; unmatched junction bases: 2. CDR3 size: 15 residues. Germline V lookup: CDR1 LNHNV, CDR2 YYDKDF (reference sequence). The CDR3 DNA follows: TGTGCCACCAGCAGGGACAGGGACGGGGCCAACGTCCTGACTTTC. Translating it yields CATSRDRDGANVLTF.

This chain joins TRBV19 and TRBJ1-1; TRBD1 aligns across 7 bases. Germline V gene sequence: CDR1 LNHDA, CDR2 SQIVND (reference sequence). The CDR3 loop spans 13 amino acids. Trimming at V came to 6 bases and at J to 6 bases, leaving 7 bases not matched to a gene. The CDR3 region has the DNA TGTGCCAGTAGGGGGACAGACGTAGCTGAAGCTTTCTTT. This sequence encodes CASRGTDVAEAFF.

This clone was seen a few times. The chain carries TRBV5-4 and TRBJ1-1; D remains unclear. Germline V gene sequence: CDR1 SGHNT, CDR2 YYREEE (reference sequence). V was clipped by 4 bases and J by 3 bases, with 16 bases between them. The CDR3 runs 15 residues. CDR3: CASSPEDGSYTEAFF. The DNA for the CDR3 is TGTGCCAGCAGCCCAGAGGACGGGAGTTACACTGAAGCTTTCTTT. The complete variable domain, with remaining parts taken from reference TRBV5-4 and TRBJ1-1, reads ETGVTQSPTHLIKTRGQQVTLRCSSQSGHNTVSWYQQALGQGPQFIFQYYREEENGRGNFPPRFSGLQFPNYSSELNVNALELDDSALYLCASSPEDGSYTEAFFGQGTRLTVV.

This chain uses TRBV18 with TRBJ1-2; no definite D call. Trimming pared 6 bases from V and 1 base from J, leaving 9 bases between. This CDR3 has 13 residues. CDR1 is KGHSH and CDR2 is LQKENI in the germline V gene. The CDR3 here is CASSGDFNYGYTF. The CDR3 bases are TGTGCCAGCTCCGGAGACTTTAACTATGGCTACACCTTC.

V usage is TRBV2 and J usage is TRBJ1-3, with D possibly being TRBD1 (6 bases). The CDR3 has 16 amino acids. Per the germline V gene, CDR1 is SNHLY and CDR2 is FYNNEI. Trimming cost V 6 bases and J 0 bases, with 15 bases left between them. The chain's CDR3 is CASSSQGPYSGNTIYF. In DNA, the CDR3 is TGTGCCAGCAGCTCACAGGGCCCCTACTCTGGAAACACCATATATTTT.

The CDR3 here is CASSVAGGGLETQYF. DNA of the CDR3: TGTGCCAGCAGTGTCGCGGGAGGGGGGTTGGAGACCCAGTACTTC. The V call is TRBV6-5, the J call TRBJ2-5; TRBD2 matches 9 bases. Trimming removed 5 bases from V and 5 bases from J; junction bases left unmatched: 9. Germline loops: CDR1 MNHEY, CDR2 SVGAGI. This CDR3 comprises 15 residues.

V is TRBV7-2 and J is TRBJ1-5, with D possibly TRBD1 on 5 matching bases. V was trimmed by 5 bases and J by 2 bases, leaving 13 bases between them. CDR1 is SGHTA and CDR2 is FQGNSA in the germline V gene. This CDR3 is 15 amino acids long. The CDR3 loop reads CASSPGGGRNQPQHF. CDR3 nucleotides: TGTGCCAGCAGCCCCGGGGGAGGGCGCAATCAGCCCCAGCATTTT.

The V and J genes are TRBV9 and TRBJ1-2; TRBD1 aligns across 7 bases. V lost 3 bases to trimming and J lost 8 bases; unmatched junction nucleotides: 7. This CDR3 contains 13 residues. CDR1 and CDR2 (germline): SGDLS, YYNGEE. CDR3 sequence (DNA): TGTGCCAGCAGCGCCGCGACAGGGAAAGGCTACACCTTC. Its protein is CASSAATGKGYTF.

The chain couples TRBV5-1 to TRBJ1-4, with 9 bases identical to TRBD1. Trimming cost V 3 bases and J 12 bases; bases outside gene matches: 9. This CDR3 is 14 amino acids long. Germline V lookup: CDR1 SGHRS, CDR2 YFSETQ. The CDR3 nucleotides are TGCGCCAGCAGCTCCGGGACAGGGAAGGGAGAACTGTTTTTT. Protein: CASSSGTGKGELFF. The full variable domain, rest sourced from reference TRBV5-1 and TRBJ1-4, is KAGVTQTPRYLIKTRGQQVTLSCSPISGHRSVSWYQQTPGQGLQFLFEYFSETQRNKGNFPGRFSGRQFSNSRSEMNVSTLELGDSALYLCASSSGTGKGELFFGSGTQLSVL.

The V gene is TRBV7-7, the J gene TRBJ2-1; maybe TRBD1 (6 bases). This CDR3 is 13 amino acids long. Between the trimmed V and J ends, which lost 5 bases and 9 bases, there was a span of 14 bases. The germline CDR1 and CDR2 sequences are SSHAT and FNYEAQ (reference sequence). Written as DNA, the CDR3 is TGTGCCAGCAGCCTCCTACAGGGAACTGAGCAGTTCTTC. It is translated as CASSLLQGTEQFF.

This clone was observed a few times. The rearrangement joins TRBV4-3 to TRBJ1-1; D remains ambiguous. This CDR3 region has 17 residues. From germline, CDR1 is LGHNA and CDR2 YSLEER. V was shortened by 0 bases and J by 1 base, with 15 bases between the two germline ends. CDR3 bases: TGCGCCAGCAGCCAAGATCGGGAGGTGTTCCCGAACACTGAAGCTTTCTTT. It codes for CASSQDREVFPNTEAFF.

J is TRBJ2-1 and V is TRBV7-9; D perhaps matches TRBD2 (5 bases). Looked up from germline, CDR1 is SEHNR and CDR2 is FQNEAQ (reference sequence). Trimming shortened V by 0 bases and J by 6 bases, and 6 bases separated the two germline ends. This CDR3 region has 13 residues. CDR3 loop: CASSLARANEQFF. CDR3 coding DNA: TGTGCCAGCAGCTTAGCGAGGGCCAATGAGCAGTTCTTC. Looking up the rest from reference TRBV7-9 and TRBJ2-1 gives the full variable domain: DTGVSQNPRHKITKRGQNVTFRCDPISEHNRLYWYRQTLGQGPEFLTYFQNEAQLEKSRLLSDRFSAERPKGSFSTLEIQRTEQGDSAMYLCASSLARANEQFFGPGTRLTVL.

This clone has more than one count but fewer than ten. V is TRBV4-1 and J is TRBJ2-6; tentative D call: TRBD1 (6 bases). Germline V gene sequence: CDR1 MGHRA, CDR2 YSYEKL. There are 16 residues in the CDR3. V was shortened by 3 bases and J by 3 bases, with 12 bases between the two germline ends. This CDR3 is CASSHGQINGANVLTF. Written as DNA, the CDR3 is TGCGCCAGCAGCCACGGACAGATAAATGGGGCCAACGTCCTGACTTTC.

The chain recombines TRBV30 with TRBJ2-3, with 12 nucleotides matching TRBD2. Looked up from germline, CDR1 is GTSNPN and CDR2 is SVGIG (reference sequence). V shed 4 bases, J shed 0 bases, and the junction held 5 bases outside the gene matches. The CDR3 covers 16 residues. CDR3 residues: CAWNRGLAGSTDTQYF. In DNA, the CDR3 is TGTGCCTGGAACCGAGGACTAGCGGGGAGCACAGATACGCAGTATTTT.

This clone was seen more than once but under ten times. The chain links TRBV28 to TRBJ2-5; D possibly corresponds to TRBD2 (5 bases). The end of the DNA aligns better with TRBJ2-7, so the J call may be wrong. CDR3 length: 15 amino acids. CDR1 is MDHEN and CDR2 is SYDVKM in the germline V gene. The CDR3 DNA sequence: TGTGCCAGCAACCGCCGTCATAATTCGGGGAACGAGCAGTACTTC. It codes for CASNRRHNSGNEQYF.

The rearrangement uses TRBV6-5 and TRBJ1-2; 7 nucleotides agree with TRBD1. This CDR3 spans 15 amino acids. Unmatched junction bases numbered 14, after V lost 5 bases and J lost 8 bases. The germline CDR1 and CDR2 sequences are MNHEY and SVGAGI. The CDR3 spells CASSPSMEGALGYTF. The CDR3 nucleotides read TGTGCCAGCAGTCCCTCGATGGAGGGGGCGCTAGGCTACACCTTC.